Here is one T cell receptor (beta chain) with its context. This clonotype was seen a handful of times. Its antigen is not yet known. No much larger clone exists at a distance of one base, and base qualities are not known. From its cysteine to its phenylalanine, the CDR3 spans 16 amino acids. Just CDR3 DNA is preserved here, 48 bases in frame from base 1. CDR1 and CDR2, looked up from the germline V gene, are SGHRS and YFSETQ. Cut back by 0 bases and 2 bases, the V and J ends lie 13 bases apart. The sample originates from a study of T cells after yellow fever vaccination (dated by TCRdb to between 2019 and 2020). Study-level background: The SMART-Seq v4 Ultra Low Input RNA kit was used to prepare libraries from fractions with low cell numbers. To follow T-cell clones before and after primary and booster YFV17D yellow fever vaccination, bulk TCR alpha and beta repertoires were sequenced over time. Two healthy male donors, one aged 18 to 29 and one aged 30 to 40 years, were included in the cohort. Bulk PBMC replicates and cell subsets were isolated from blood drawn at multiple timepoints before and after both primary and secondary immunization. Paper-wide results and their limitations: A small fraction of clonotypes appeared in both the CD4 and CD8 compartments, likely as a result of convergent recombination. The secondary T-cell response was found to be weaker but faster than the primary response, with a peak reached on day 5 rather than on day 15. Most clones expanded after primary vaccination were re-detected after the booster (approximately 95% of CD4 and approximately 85% of CD8), suggesting broad memory maintenance. Computational filtering was required because FACS-sorted repertoires could contain abundant contaminating clonotypes from the bulk population. Because only a couple of donors were included in the study, the extent to which the findings can be generalized is limited.

The treatment or condition label of this sample denotes: live attenuated yellow fever vaccine strain. At every blood-draw timepoint, two biological replicates of bulk PBMCs were collected. PBMCs were isolated from peripheral blood using a standard Ficoll-Paque protocol. TriZol was used to extract RNA from bulk PBMCs, CD4 and CD8 fractions, and dextramer-positive and dextramer-negative fractions. TCR cDNA was synthesized by 5'RACE template switching, through which a universal primer site and unique molecular identifiers were introduced. Priming for cDNA synthesis came from both the TCR alpha and TCR beta constant segments. Library amplification involved two PCR steps, and the second step added sample barcodes and sequencing adapters. Libraries were sequenced on Illumina HiSeq 2500 (2x100 bp) or NovaSeq (2x150 bp). The study's processing was this. MIGEC handled demultiplexing of reads and collapsing into UMI consensus sequences, while MiXCR performed V(D)J alignment. Vaccine-responding clonotypes were defined with edgeR using replicate PBMC samples, requiring FDR below 0.01 and a log2 fold change above 5 up to day 15. CD4 or CD8 identity was assigned to each bulk clonotype according to whether the clonotype was present at higher abundance in the sequenced CD4 repertoire or the sequenced CD8 repertoire. TCRdb reprocessing: public reads trimmed at Q25 with fastp, clones called with MiXCR, in-frame beta chains kept. Each entry is one CDR3 protein sequence, shown with its most common DNA and genes. These V and J calls originate from TCRdb's pipeline instead of the authors' own analysis. The sample table lists hundreds of thousands of distinct CDR3 sequences, 9% to 15% of them with a count of one. The ten largest clones take up about 15% of the sample.

This clonotype was obtained from a man aged 30 to 39 who received the YFV17D yellow fever vaccine. This material consisted of PBMCs, taken on the day of the yellow fever booster vaccination. This receptor chain uses TRBV5-1 and TRBJ2-3; the D gene is perhaps TRBD1, from 5 matching bases. The CDR3 region: CASSLAQGTLTDTQYF. The DNA sequence is as follows: TGCGCCAGCAGCTTGGCTCAGGGTACCCTCACAGATACGCAGTATTTT.